The 7 T cell receptor beta chains in this list originate from one sample, sequenced in a study of brain T cells in children with intractable seizures. TCRdb's table, derived via immunoSEQ multiplex PCR, lists solely in-frame clones and lacks some. The sample records around 70,000 clones, 93% being singletons. The sample in question was peripheral blood, obtained at surgery. All receptors derive from a boy younger than two with tuberous sclerosis and intractable seizures.

The chain employs TRBV6-5 and TRBJ1-5, with TRBD1 matching 10 bases. Germline loops: CDR1 MNHEY, CDR2 SVGAGI. The V segment lost 6 bases and the J segment 5 bases; nucleotides outside the gene matches: 7. The CDR3 is made up of 15 amino acids. CDR3 in DNA: TGTGCCAGCAGCCTCAGACAGGGGGCACATCAGCCCCAGCATTTT. This translates into CASSLRQGAHQPQHF.

V usage is TRBV11-2 and J usage is TRBJ2-7; TRBD2 matches at 10 bases. The CDR3 has 15 amino acids. Germline CDR1 reads SGHAT; CDR2 reads FQNNGV. V lost 7 bases to trimming and J lost 6 bases; unmatched junction nucleotides: 12. Written as DNA, the CDR3 is TGTGCCAGCACTCTTACGACTAGCGGGCCAGTCGAGCAGTACTTC. Encoded protein: CASTLTTSGPVEQYF.

This clone was counted a single time. V usage is TRBV11-1 and J usage is TRBJ1-6; D uncertain. The germline gives CDR1 SGHAT, CDR2 FQDESV (reference sequence). V lost 3 bases to trimming and J lost 7 bases, with 7 bases between them. There are 13 residues in the CDR3. The CDR3 coding sequence is TGTGCCAGCAGCTTCAGGATAAATTCACCCCTCCACTTT. Translation: CASSFRINSPLHF.

The rearrangement uses TRBV30 and TRBJ1-6; D ambiguous. Trimming cost V 1 base and J 0 bases, with 10 bases left between them. The CDR3 is made up of 16 amino acids. The V gene's germline CDR1 is GTSNPN and CDR2 SVGIG (reference sequence). CDR3 sequence reads: CAWSDTASSYNSPLHF. The DNA for the CDR3 is TGTGCCTGGAGTGATACAGCGAGCTCCTATAATTCACCCCTCCACTTT.

The CDR3 loop reads CASSYSWGIAYEQYF. Written as DNA, the CDR3 is TGTGCCAGCAGTTACTCCTGGGGGATAGCCTACGAGCAGTACTTC. V and J are TRBV6-5 and TRBJ2-7; perhaps D is TRBD1 or TRBD2 (5 bases each). The CDR3 covers 15 residues. Germline V gene lookup returns CDR1 MNHEY and CDR2 SVGAGI. Trimming shortened V by 0 bases and J by 2 bases, and 11 bases separated the two germline ends.

The V gene is TRBV27, the J gene TRBJ1-1; a weak D match, TRBD1 (5 bases). CDR1 is MNHEY and CDR2 is SMNVEV in the germline V gene (reference sequence). The CDR3 is 14 residues long. V shed 2 bases and J shed 2 bases, with 9 bases lying between them. CDR3 protein: CASSLGAANTEAFF. CDR3 sequence (DNA): TGTGCCAGCAGTTTAGGGGCAGCAAACACTGAAGCTTTCTTT.

The chain joins TRBV27 to TRBJ1-1, with D perhaps matching TRBD1 (6 bases). From germline, CDR1 is MNHEY and CDR2 SMNVEV (reference sequence). This CDR3 is built from 17 residues. With 4 bases removed from V and 8 bases from J, the gap between germline ends came to 26 bases. CDR3 DNA: TGTGCCAGCAGTTCAACACCCTACGGAGACAGGAGAAGGGAAGCTTTCTTT. Its translation: CASSSTPYGDRRREAFF.